Listed here are 32 T cell receptor beta chains from one sample, sequenced in a study of identical twins. Via MiXCR, TCRdb re-called the 5' RACE reads, giving one row per CDR3 protein. The repertoire holds roughly 250,000 distinct CDR3 sequences, with more than 12% as singletons. The sequenced sample was memory (CD45RO+) T cells sorted from blood. The receptor set was obtained from a woman between 18 and 29 years old in good health.

This clonotype has more than one count but fewer than ten. The chain recombines TRBV18 with TRBJ2-3; 7 bases align to TRBD2. V was clipped by 3 bases and J by 0 bases; unmatched bases: 3. The CDR3 covers 15 residues. CDR1 is KGHSH and CDR2 is LQKENI in the germline V gene. Written as DNA, the CDR3 is TGTGCCAGCTCACCGGGACTAACAAGCACAGATACGCAGTATTTT. Translation: CASSPGLTSTDTQYF.

This clonotype has a handful of counts. The rearrangement uses TRBV5-4 and TRBJ1-2; D is unclear. The CDR3 totals 13 residues. Germline loops: CDR1 SGHNT, CDR2 YYREEE (reference sequence). Trimming pared 3 bases from V and 4 bases from J, leaving 10 bases between. The DNA for the CDR3 is TGTGCCAGCAGCTCCGAGACGATCTATGGCTACACCTTC. Its translation is CASSSETIYGYTF.

This clonotype showed up many times. The chain joins TRBV29-1 to TRBJ2-3; D is unclear. V was shortened by 4 bases and J by 0 bases, with 14 bases between the two germline ends. Germline-derived CDR1 and CDR2 are SQVTM and ANQGSEA. The CDR3 covers 15 residues. The CDR3 loop reads CSVGRWQVSTDTQYF. In DNA form, the CDR3 reads TGCAGCGTTGGTCGGTGGCAGGTTAGCACAGATACGCAGTATTTT.

This clonotype has only a few counts. The V call is TRBV20-1, the J call TRBJ2-6; D gene ambiguous. Germline lookup yields CDR1 DFQATT and CDR2 SNEGSKA (reference sequence). The length of the CDR3 is 14 residues. Trimming removed 0 bases at V and 2 bases at J, with 5 bases between. Written as DNA, the CDR3 is TGCAGTGCTAGAGAAAGAACTGGGGCCAACGTCCTGACTTTC. Residues: CSARERTGANVLTF.

This clonotype was counted many times. The chain is built from TRBV12-3 or TRBV12-4 and TRBJ2-7; possibly TRBD2 for D (6 bases). V shed 3 bases and J shed 0 bases, with 12 bases lying between them. This CDR3 is built from 15 residues. In nucleotides, the CDR3 is TGTGCCAGCAGTTTTGGAAGGAGGGGCTCCTACGAGCAGTACTTC. This gives the protein CASSFGRRGSYEQYF.

In its sample, this clonotype was seen a few times. The chain carries TRBV7-9 and TRBJ1-2; TRBD1 is a possible D gene (6 bases). Trimming removed 1 base at V and 5 bases at J, with 11 bases between. CDR3 length: 14 amino acids. Per the germline V gene, CDR1 is SEHNR and CDR2 is FQNEAQ (reference sequence). CDR3 in amino acids: CASSLDRDQYGYTF. CDR3 nucleotide sequence: TGTGCCAGCAGCTTAGACAGGGACCAGTATGGCTACACCTTC.

The rearrangement uses TRBV12-3 or TRBV12-4 and TRBJ2-1, with 8 positions matching TRBD2. The CDR3 has 13 residues. V shed 4 bases, J shed 7 bases, and the junction held 3 bases outside the gene matches. This CDR3 reads CASSSGRANEQFF. The CDR3 DNA follows: TGTGCCAGCAGTTCCGGGAGGGCGAATGAGCAGTTCTTC.

This clonotype showed up just a few times. CDR3 sequence (DNA): TGTGCCACCAGTGCGGCGATTGGGGACGATACGCAGTATTTT. It codes for CATSAAIGDDTQYF. The chain uses TRBV24-1 and TRBJ2-3; tentatively, D is TRBD1 or TRBD2 (5 bases each). Germline V gene sequence: CDR1 KGHDR, CDR2 SFDVKD. There are 14 residues in the CDR3. Trimming removed 5 bases at V and 6 bases at J, with 14 bases between.

This clonotype appeared a few times. The chain couples TRBV11-3 to TRBJ2-7; D remains ambiguous. Trimming stripped 2 bases from V and 4 bases from J, with 15 bases between. The length of the CDR3 is 15 residues. The V gene's germline CDR1 is SGHNT and CDR2 YENEEA. CDR3 residues: CASSLRGEWGYEQYF. The CDR3, as DNA: TGTGCCAGCAGCTTACGCGGAGAATGGGGATACGAGCAGTACTTC.

This clonotype was detected a few times. The chain combines TRBV5-1 with TRBJ1-2; no definite D call. The CDR3 extends over 14 amino acids. Germline CDR1 SGHRS, CDR2 YFSETQ. V lost 3 bases to trimming and J lost 3 bases, with 12 bases between them. The CDR3 reads CASSSNPEHYGYTF. The CDR3 coding sequence is TGCGCCAGCAGCTCAAATCCTGAGCACTATGGCTACACCTTC. Complete variable domain (other parts from reference TRBV5-1 and TRBJ1-2): KAGVTQTPRYLIKTRGQQVTLSCSPISGHRSVSWYQQTPGQGLQFLFEYFSETQRNKGNFPGRFSGRQFSNSRSEMNVSTLELGDSALYLCASSSNPEHYGYTFGSGTRLTVV.

The chain recombines TRBV6-2 or TRBV6-3 with TRBJ1-3; D is undetermined. V lost 2 bases and J 0 bases, leaving 8 bases between the germline ends. Germline V gives CDR1 MNHEY, CDR2 SVGEGT. This CDR3 is built from 15 residues. DNA of the CDR3: TGTGCCAGCAGTTACGCCGGAACCTCTGGAAACACCATATATTTT. Translating it yields CASSYAGTSGNTIYF.

V and J are TRBV2 and TRBJ2-1; 7 bases agree with TRBD1. CDR3 length: 14 residues. Trimming removed 4 bases from V and 8 bases from J; junction bases left unmatched: 8. The germline V gene has CDR1 SNHLY and CDR2 FYNNEI. For the CDR3, the DNA is TGTGCCAGCAGTGCACAGGGGAACTCCGATGAGCAGTTCTTC. Amino acid sequence: CASSAQGNSDEQFF.

This clonotype has more than one count but fewer than ten. V gene TRBV20-1 combines with J gene TRBJ2-5; D gene unclear. Looked up from germline, CDR1 is DFQATT and CDR2 is SNEGSKA (reference sequence). The CDR3 extends over 12 amino acids. The V end lost 3 bases, the J end lost 1 base, and 6 bases lay between the germline ends. The CDR3 reads CSASASQETQYF. The CDR3 coding sequence is TGCAGTGCTAGTGCCTCCCAAGAGACCCAGTACTTC.

This clonotype was seen only a few times. This sequence joins TRBV20-1 and TRBJ2-7; D is ambiguous. Germline loops: CDR1 DFQATT, CDR2 SNEGSKA (reference sequence). The CDR3 sequence is 14 residues long. Trimming removed 5 bases at V and 0 bases at J, with 14 bases between. The CDR3 nucleotides read TGCAGTGCTCCTGGTCCCTATCACTCCTACGAGCAGTACTTC. Protein product: CSAPGPYHSYEQYF.

The V call is TRBV7-6, the J call TRBJ2-3; TRBD1 is a possible D gene (5 bases). The CDR3 length is 16 residues. Germline CDR1 reads SGHVS; CDR2 reads FNYEAQ. The ends were cut back, 5 bases at V and 5 bases at J, with 20 bases in the middle. DNA for the CDR3: TGTGCCAGCAGCCCTAGACAGCCACCCGCGCTAGATACGCAGTATTTT. It codes for CASSPRQPPALDTQYF. The full variable domain, rest sourced from reference TRBV7-6 and TRBJ2-3, is GAGVSQSPRYKVTKRGQDVALRCDPISGHVSLYWYRQALGQGPEFLTYFNYEAQQDKSGLPNDRFSAERPEGSISTLTIQRTEQRDSAMYRCASSPRQPPALDTQYFGPGTRLTVL.

The J gene is TRBJ2-1, the V gene TRBV20-1; TRBD2 aligns across 8 bases. This CDR3 has 16 amino acids. V was pared by 2 bases and J by 9 bases, with 15 bases of the junction left unmatched. Germline CDR1 reads DFQATT; CDR2 reads SNEGSKA (reference sequence). CDR3 residues: CSARFSEAGDVPEQFF. CDR3 coding DNA: TGCAGTGCTAGATTCTCCGAAGCGGGGGATGTGCCTGAGCAGTTCTTC.

The gene calls are TRBV5-4 and TRBJ1-1; weak D call: TRBD1 (5 bases). Trimming took off 7 bases at V and 3 bases at J, with 16 bases between the two ends. Germline V gene sequence: CDR1 SGHNT, CDR2 YYREEE (reference sequence). This CDR3 spans 14 amino acids. CDR3 loop: CASYSRGADTEAFF. The CDR3 bases are TGTGCCAGCTATTCACGGGGCGCGGACACTGAAGCTTTCTTT. Drawing the rest from reference TRBV5-4 and TRBJ1-1, the complete variable domain is ETGVTQSPTHLIKTRGQQVTLRCSSQSGHNTVSWYQQALGQGPQFIFQYYREEENGRGNFPPRFSGLQFPNYSSELNVNALELDDSALYLCASYSRGADTEAFFGQGTRLTVV.

The table lists this clonotype with a few counts. The chain is built from TRBV19 and TRBJ2-3; 9 nucleotides agree with TRBD1. V was clipped by 3 bases and J by 5 bases; unmatched bases: 6. CDR3 size: 15 residues. Per germline, CDR1 LNHDA and CDR2 SQIVND (reference sequence). The DNA of the CDR3 is TGTGCCAGTAGTATGTCTACAGGGGGCAGAGATACGCAGTATTTT. Translated, it gives CASSMSTGGRDTQYF.

This clonotype showed up many times. The chain has TRBV27 and TRBJ1-2, with D possibly TRBD1 on 6 matching bases. Trimming cost V 4 bases and J 8 bases, with 14 bases left between them. There are 13 residues in the CDR3. Germline CDR1 MNHEY, CDR2 SMNVEV (reference sequence). The CDR3 is CASSSDRSGGYTF. DNA for the CDR3: TGTGCCAGCAGTTCCGACAGGTCTGGAGGCTACACCTTC.

The chain links TRBV7-2 to TRBJ2-7; D might be TRBD1 (6 bases). The CDR3 has 14 amino acids. V lost 3 bases to trimming and J lost 3 bases, with 12 bases between them. Germline assignment: CDR1 SGHTA and CDR2 FQGNSA. Here the CDR3 DNA reads TGTGCCAGCAGCTTGAACAGGGTGAACTACGAGCAGTACTTC. Translating gives CASSLNRVNYEQYF.

This clonotype has just a few counts. The chain uses TRBV20-1 and TRBJ2-1; a weak D match, TRBD2 (6 bases). The V and J ends lost 0 bases and 3 bases respectively, with 15 bases between them. Per the germline V gene, CDR1 is DFQATT and CDR2 is SNEGSKA (reference sequence). The CDR3 has 16 amino acids. The CDR3 loop reads CSARDLEGRIYNEQFF. The DNA for the CDR3 is TGCAGTGCTAGAGATCTCGAGGGGAGGATCTACAATGAGCAGTTCTTC.

This clonotype was seen only a few times. This chain links TRBV5-1 with TRBJ2-4, with D uncertain. V lost 1 base, J lost 1 base, and 6 bases lay in between. The V gene's germline CDR1 is SGHRS and CDR2 YFSETQ. CDR3 length: 14 residues. CDR3 region: CASSLTDAKNIQYF. CDR3 bases: TGCGCCAGCAGCTTGACTGATGCCAAAAACATTCAGTACTTC.

This clonotype was seen more than once but under ten times. The rearrangement joins TRBV12-3 or TRBV12-4 to TRBJ2-7, with D possibly called TRBD1 or TRBD2 (6 bases each). V was clipped by 3 bases and J by 2 bases, with 23 bases between them. The CDR3 length is 18 residues. The CDR3 loop is CASSFPTRRGASTYEQYF. The CDR3 nucleotides are TGTGCCAGCAGTTTCCCGACGAGAAGGGGGGCTAGCACCTACGAGCAGTACTTC.

This clonotype was recorded many times. The rearrangement links TRBV12-3 or TRBV12-4 to TRBJ2-2, with unresolved D. Trimming took off 4 bases at V and 5 bases at J, with 8 bases between the two ends. The CDR3 is 13 residues long. CDR3 protein: CASSSTATGELFF. CDR3 coding DNA: TGTGCCAGCAGTTCGACGGCTACCGGGGAGCTGTTTTTT.

This clonotype was found a few times. The rearrangement uses TRBV6-1 and TRBJ2-2, with D uncertain. Germline V gene sequence: CDR1 MNHNS, CDR2 SASEGT. V was clipped by 6 bases and J by 5 bases, with 13 bases between them. The CDR3 covers 14 residues. CDR3 DNA sequence: TGTGCCAGCAGGACAACCCCGACAACCGGGGAGCTGTTTTTT. Encoded protein: CASRTTPTTGELFF.

The chain employs TRBV11-3 and TRBJ2-1; D assignment may be TRBD1 or TRBD2 (5 bases each). CDR3 size: 15 residues. The germline CDR1 and CDR2 sequences are SGHNT and YENEEA. V was shortened by 5 bases and J by 9 bases, with 20 bases between the two germline ends. DNA for the CDR3: TGTGCCAGCAGCCCGGAGTCCCGGGGCCCCGGTGAGCAGTTCTTC. This translates into CASSPESRGPGEQFF.

The sample holds many counts of this clonotype. The CDR3 DNA follows: TGTGCCAGCAGCTTAGGACAGGGCCTCAATCAGCCCCAGCATTTT. Protein sequence: CASSLGQGLNQPQHF. The chain uses TRBV7-9 and TRBJ1-5; 7 bases map to TRBD1. Germline CDR1 reads SEHNR; CDR2 reads FQNEAQ (reference sequence). V dropped 1 base and J dropped 3; count of bases not matched to a gene: 3. This CDR3 region has 15 residues.

The chain uses TRBV20-1 and TRBJ1-3; D remains unclear. Germline V gene sequence: CDR1 DFQATT, CDR2 SNEGSKA (reference sequence). The CDR3 has 11 amino acids. Trimming pared 5 bases from V and 3 bases from J, leaving 5 bases between. Here the CDR3 reads CSAGFGNTIYF. Here the CDR3 DNA reads TGCAGTGCTGGCTTTGGAAACACCATATATTTT.

This rearrangement joins TRBV7-9 to TRBJ2-5; 8 positions agree with TRBD2. Germline CDR1 reads SEHNR; CDR2 reads FQNEAQ (reference sequence). Germline trimming cut 3 bases from V and 1 base from J; bases unmatched to any gene: 7. This CDR3 has 16 amino acids. CDR3 protein: CASSFGIAGIQETQYF. In DNA, the CDR3 is TGTGCCAGCAGCTTTGGGATAGCGGGAATCCAAGAGACCCAGTACTTC.

This clonotype was counted a few times. CDR3 residues: CASSAGLAGYEQYF. As DNA, the CDR3 is TGTGCCAGCAGCGCCGGACTAGCGGGGTACGAGCAGTACTTC. V gene TRBV9 combines with J gene TRBJ2-7, with 12 nucleotides matching TRBD2. Germline V gene data show CDR1 as SGDLS and CDR2 as YYNGEE. This CDR3 comprises 14 residues. The V gene end was trimmed by 3 bases and the J gene end by 4 bases; junction bases not matched to a gene: 2. The whole variable domain, filled in from reference TRBV9 and TRBJ2-7, reads DSGVTQTPKHLITATGQRVTLRCSPRSGDLSVYWYQQSLDQGLQFLIQYYNGEERAKGNILERFSAQQFPDLHSELNLSSLELGDSALYFCASSAGLAGYEQYFGPGTRLTVT.

Only a few counts were recorded for this clonotype. The CDR3 protein is CASSLEGVWGYYGYTF. The DNA for the CDR3 is TGTGCCAGCAGCTTAGAAGGGGTCTGGGGGTACTATGGCTACACCTTC. The rearrangement uses TRBV7-2 and TRBJ1-2; D is possibly TRBD1 (5 bases). V dropped 1 base and J dropped 3 bases, with 15 bases sitting between them. From germline, CDR1 is SGHTA and CDR2 FQGNSA. The CDR3 contains 16 residues.

The chain is built from TRBV11-2 and TRBJ2-1; D remains ambiguous. This CDR3 contains 13 residues. CDR1 and CDR2 from the germline V gene are SGHAT and FQNNGV. The V and J ends lost 2 bases and 9 bases respectively, with 11 bases between them. CDR3 DNA: TGTGCCAGCAGCTTAAGCGAGGTCGGTGAGCAGTTCTTC. This codes for CASSLSEVGEQFF.